This TCR beta chain stems from a study of identical twins. Among all donors, each was a healthy Caucasian. Points on this clonotype: No antigen is known for it.

MiXCR, run by TCRdb on the 5' RACE reads, gives a single entry per CDR3 protein. The sample records some 1,600,000 distinct CDR3 sequences, less than 35% being singletons. General study points: While abundant cord blood beta clonotypes carried fewer insertions, memory repertoires showed no such pattern.

The germline V gene has CDR1 SGHRS and CDR2 YFSETQ. Trimming took off 0 bases at V and 0 bases at J, with 7 bases between the two ends. The CDR3 consists of 15 residues. The clonotype comes from a newborn girl in good health. The chain joins TRBV5-1 to TRBJ1-3; D is unclear. The sequenced material came from cord blood. Here the CDR3 reads CASSLDVFSGNTIYF. CDR3 DNA: TGCGCCAGCAGCTTGGACGTCTTCTCTGGAAACACCATATATTTT.